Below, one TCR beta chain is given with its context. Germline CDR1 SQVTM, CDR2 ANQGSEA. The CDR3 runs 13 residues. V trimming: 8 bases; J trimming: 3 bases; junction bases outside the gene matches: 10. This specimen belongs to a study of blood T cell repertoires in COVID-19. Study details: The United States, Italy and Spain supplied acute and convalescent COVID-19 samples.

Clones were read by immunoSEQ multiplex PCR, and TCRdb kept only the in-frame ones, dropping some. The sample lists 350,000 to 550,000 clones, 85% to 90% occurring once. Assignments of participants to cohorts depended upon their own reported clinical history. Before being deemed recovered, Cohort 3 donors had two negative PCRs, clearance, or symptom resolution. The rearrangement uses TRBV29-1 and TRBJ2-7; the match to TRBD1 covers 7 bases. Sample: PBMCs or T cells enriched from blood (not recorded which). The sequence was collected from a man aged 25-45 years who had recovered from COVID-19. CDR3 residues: CSTTQTGFYEQYF. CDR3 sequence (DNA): TGCAGCACGACACAGACAGGGTTCTACGAGCAGTACTTC.